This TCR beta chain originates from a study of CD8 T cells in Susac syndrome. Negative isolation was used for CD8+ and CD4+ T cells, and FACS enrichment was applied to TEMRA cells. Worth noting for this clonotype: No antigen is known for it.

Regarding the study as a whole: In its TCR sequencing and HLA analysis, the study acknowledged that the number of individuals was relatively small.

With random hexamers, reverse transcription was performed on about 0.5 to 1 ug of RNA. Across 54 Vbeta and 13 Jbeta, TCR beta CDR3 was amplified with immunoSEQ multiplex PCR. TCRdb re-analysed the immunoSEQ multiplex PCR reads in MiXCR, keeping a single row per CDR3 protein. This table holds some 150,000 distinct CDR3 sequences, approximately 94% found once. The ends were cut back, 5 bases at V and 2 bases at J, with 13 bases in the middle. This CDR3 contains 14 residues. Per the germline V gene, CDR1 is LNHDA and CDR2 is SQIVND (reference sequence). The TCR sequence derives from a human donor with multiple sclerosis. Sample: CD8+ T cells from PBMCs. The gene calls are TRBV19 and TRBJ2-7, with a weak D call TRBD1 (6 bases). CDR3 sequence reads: CASSDRRQTYEQYF. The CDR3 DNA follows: TGTGCCAGTAGTGACAGGCGACAAACCTACGAGCAGTACTTC.